The next 5 T cell receptor beta chains were all read from a single sample in a study of identical twins. MiXCR was run by TCRdb on the 5' RACE reads, yielding one entry per CDR3 protein. This sample has about 430,000 distinct CDR3 sequences, with approximately 18% found just once. The sample taken for sequencing was naive T cells sorted from blood. The receptors originated from a man aged 45-60 years in good health.

The rearrangement links TRBV7-6 to TRBJ2-7; D is possibly TRBD2 (5 bases). CDR1 SGHVS and CDR2 FNYEAQ come from the germline V gene. The V end was cut by 4 bases, the J end by 5 bases, with 15 bases between. The CDR3 sequence is 14 residues long. The CDR3 nucleotides are TGTGCCAGCAGCTCGCTGGGAGCGCTGGACGAGCAGTACTTC. Residues: CASSSLGALDEQYF.

This clonotype was seen more than once but under ten times. The chain joins TRBV4-3 to TRBJ2-2; possible D gene TRBD2, 5 bases. The CDR3 sequence is 16 residues long. Germline CDR1 LGHNA, CDR2 YSLEER. The V gene lost 4 bases and the J gene lost 3 bases, with 15 bases spanning the gap. Here the CDR3 DNA reads TGCGCCAGCAGCCCGGTATTCGGGGTCTACACCGGGGAGCTGTTTTTT. Translation gives CASSPVFGVYTGELFF.

This clonotype has just a few counts. V and J are TRBV7-2 and TRBJ2-2, with D perhaps matching TRBD2 (6 bases). The CDR3 has 12 residues. V was clipped by 7 bases and J by 6 bases, with 9 bases between them. Germline V CDR1 and CDR2: SGHTA, FQGNSA. The CDR3 region is CASNRLAGELFF. The CDR3 DNA sequence: TGTGCCAGCAACCGACTAGCCGGGGAGCTGTTTTTT.

The chain combines TRBV7-9 with TRBJ1-2; D is unclear. The V and J ends lost 4 bases and 5 bases respectively, with 11 bases between them. The CDR3 totals 13 residues. In germline, CDR1 is SEHNR, CDR2 FQNEAQ (reference sequence). The CDR3 DNA reads as TGTGCCAGCAGCTCGGGTGGGGAGTATGGCTACACCTTC. Its translation is CASSSGGEYGYTF.

The sample holds a few counts of this clonotype. The rearrangement links TRBV20-1 to TRBJ2-6; D may match TRBD1 or TRBD2 (5 bases each). The germline CDR1 and CDR2 sequences are DFQATT and SNEGSKA (reference sequence). This CDR3 is built from 17 residues. Trimming took 3 bases from V and 2 from J, leaving 17 bases between them. CDR3 amino acids: CSARGPPTRAGANVLTF. The CDR3 DNA sequence: TGCAGTGCTAGGGGACCCCCAACCCGCGCTGGGGCCAACGTCCTGACTTTC.